The rows below give T cell receptor beta chains drawn from one sample of a study of OX40 agonist ivuxolimab in advanced cancers. This table comes from immunoSEQ multiplex PCR, and its TCRdb copy is limited to in-frame clones, with some not included. The repertoire holds 72,000 or so clones, about 86% seen once, with about 4.5% in the top ten. The sequencing used CD4+ or CD8+ T cells sorted from blood, collected in a trial of the OX40 agonist ivuxolimab. These receptors all come from an adult with an advanced solid tumor such as melanoma, head and neck, liver or kidney cancer. CDR3s include the opening cysteine and the closing phenylalanine or tryptophan. D genes are given only for firm matches. Part of the rows lack a size; the others show once, few, many or a class for expanded clones.

TRBJ1-4 - - TRBV5-5 CASSLMGITNEKLFF TGTGCCAGCAGCTTGATGGGGATTACTAATGAAAAACTGTTTTTT
TRBJ1-5 - - TRBV7-2 CASSLGVQAGNQPQHF TGTGCCAGCAGCTTAGGGGTGCAGGCCGGGAATCAGCCCCAGCATTTT
TRBJ2-3 - - TRBV6-5 CASSERDTQYF TGTGCCAGCAGTGAAAGAGATACGCAGTATTTT
TRBJ1-4 - once TRBV6-6 CASSPTGTATNEKLFF TGTGCCAGCAGTCCTACAGGGACCGCAACTAATGAAAAACTGTTTTTT
TRBJ2-7 TRBD2 - TRBV11-2 CASSASGGAKQYF TGTGCCAGCAGCGCTAGCGGGGGGGCCAAGCAGTACTTC
TRBJ2-7 TRBD1 - TRBV27 CASSRGQGLPYEQYF TGTGCCAGCAGCCGCGGACAGGGGCTACCCTACGAGCAGTACTTC
TRBJ2-3 TRBD2 - TRBV4-1 CASSQADNPGLAGGPGYTQYF TGCGCCAGCAGCCAAGCGGACAACCCGGGACTAGCGGGGGGGCCGGGATATACGCAGTATTTT
TRBJ1-2 - - TRBV7-2 CASSLGVGSWGYTF TGTGCCAGCAGCTTAGGTGTGGGCAGCTGGGGCTACACCTTC
TRBJ1-4 - - TRBV7-9 CASGGEKLFF TGTGCCAGCGGAGGTGAAAAACTGTTTTTT
TRBJ2-7 - - TRBV28 CASTAAADWKAHEQYF TGTGCCAGCACTGCTGCGGCGGATTGGAAAGCCCACGAGCAGTACTTC
TRBJ1-6 - - TRBV5-1 CASSLSGTASSYNSPLHF TGCGCCAGCAGCTTGAGCGGGACGGCTAGCTCCTATAATTCACCCCTCCACTTT
TRBJ2-1 - - TRBV5-1 CASSSTSGSYNEQFF TGCGCCAGCAGCTCGACCTCAGGCTCCTACAATGAGCAGTTCTTC
TRBJ1-1 TRBD1 - TRBV5-1 CASSFGLQGSMNTEAFF TGCGCCAGCAGCTTTGGCTTACAGGGGTCTATGAACACTGAAGCTTTCTTT
TRBJ1-1 - few TRBV28 CASSLYRPFGNTEAFF TGTGCCAGCAGTTTATACAGGCCGTTTGGAAACACTGAAGCTTTCTTT
TRBJ2-2 - - TRBV10-1 CASTDYGGLTGELFF TGCGCCAGCACCGACTACGGGGGGCTCACCGGGGAGCTGTTTTTT
TRBJ1-5 - - TRBV29-1 CSVRTSADQPQHF TGCAGCGTTCGCACCTCCGCCGATCAGCCCCAGCATTTT
TRBJ1-6 TRBD1 - TRBV5-1 CASSRDRGERSPLHF TGCGCCAGCAGCCGGGACAGGGGAGAGCGTTCACCCCTCCACTTT
TRBJ1-2 - - TRBV5-1 CASSLSDAINYGYTF TGCGCCAGCAGCTTGAGTGACGCTATAAACTATGGCTACACCTTC
TRBJ2-3 - - TRBV4-2 CASSPFWGGAGDTQYF TGTGCCAGCAGCCCGTTCTGGGGGGGGGCTGGGGATACGCAGTATTTT
TRBJ2-2 TRBD2 once TRBV7-6 CASSLYPAGGANTGELFF TGTGCCAGCAGCTTATATCCCGCGGGGGGCGCGAACACCGGGGAGCTGTTTTTT
TRBJ1-5 - - TRBV19 CASSITNHQTSNQPQHF TGTGCCAGTAGTATCACAAACCACCAAACAAGCAATCAGCCCCAGCATTTT
TRBJ2-5 - - TRBV7-2 CASSLDRSQETQYF TGTGCCAGCAGCTTAGACAGGAGCCAAGAGACCCAGTACTTC
TRBJ2-7 TRBD1 - TRBV2 CASRIGQGPYEQYF TGTGCCAGCAGGATCGGACAGGGCCCCTACGAGCAGTACTTC
TRBJ1-2 - - TRBV5-1 CASSLEGTTYGYTF TGCGCCAGCAGCTTGGAAGGGACAACTTATGGCTACACCTTC
TRBJ1-2 - - TRBV7-8 CASSLVEGSYYGYTF TGTGCCAGCAGCTTAGTTGAGGGGTCTTACTATGGCTACACCTTC
TRBJ2-1 - few TRBV21-1 CASSKGGAPSNEQFF TGTGCCAGCTCCAAAGGGGGGGCCCCCTCCAATGAGCAGTTCTTC
TRBJ2-5 TRBD2 - TRBV7-9 CASSPKGLAGGSETQYF TGTGCCAGCAGCCCCAAGGGACTAGCGGGGGGATCTGAGACCCAGTACTTC
TRBJ1-5 - - TRBV11-2 CASSLDGDSNQPQHF TGTGCCAGCAGCTTAGACGGGGATAGCAATCAGCCCCAGCATTTT
TRBJ2-7 - - TRBV5-1 CASSSDTYEQYF TGCGCCAGCAGCTCGGACACCTACGAGCAGTACTTC
TRBJ1-5 - - TRBV2 CASSEMGGQPQHF TGTGCCAGCAGTGAAATGGGGGGGCAGCCCCAGCATTTT
TRBJ1-1 - few TRBV5-8 CASSWPGDHTEAFF TGTGCCAGCAGCTGGCCGGGGGATCACACTGAAGCTTTCTTT
TRBJ1-1 - - TRBV6-6 CASSYFSTNTEAFF TGTGCCAGCAGTTACTTCTCGACGAACACTGAAGCTTTCTTT
TRBJ1-2 - once TRBV6-5 CASSYMGPMGGYTF TGTGCCAGCAGTTACATGGGCCCCATGGGAGGCTACACCTTC
TRBJ1-2 - - TRBV7-2 CASSLAGVGGYTF TGTGCCAGCAGCTTAGCTGGGGTGGGGGGCTACACCTTC
TRBJ1-4 - - TRBV7-9 CASSGKLWATTNEKLFF TGTGCCAGCAGCGGGAAGTTATGGGCCACAACTAATGAAAAACTGTTTTTT
TRBJ1-2 - few TRBV2 CASSRTPNYGYTF TGTGCCAGCAGCCGGACACCTAACTATGGCTACACCTTC
TRBJ1-2 - once TRBV11-2 CASRKPGQRNYGYTF TGTGCCAGCAGGAAACCGGGACAACGGAACTATGGCTACACCTTC
TRBJ2-2 - - TRBV21-1 CASSKGVVGTGTVGNTGELFF -
TRBJ2-1 TRBD1 - TRBV4-1 CASSEEGASYNEQFF TGCGCCAGCAGCGAAGAGGGGGCCTCCTACAATGAGCAGTTCTTC
TRBJ2-7 - - TRBV4-2 CASSQARDEQYF TGTGCCAGCAGCCAAGCGCGCGACGAGCAGTACTTC
TRBJ2-3 TRBD2 - TRBV11-2 CASSLALGLVTDTQYF TGTGCCAGCAGCTTAGCCCTTGGACTAGTAACAGATACGCAGTATTTT
TRBJ1-2 - few TRBV18 CASSPAVTNYGYTF TGTGCCAGCTCACCAGCCGTAACTAACTATGGCTACACCTTC